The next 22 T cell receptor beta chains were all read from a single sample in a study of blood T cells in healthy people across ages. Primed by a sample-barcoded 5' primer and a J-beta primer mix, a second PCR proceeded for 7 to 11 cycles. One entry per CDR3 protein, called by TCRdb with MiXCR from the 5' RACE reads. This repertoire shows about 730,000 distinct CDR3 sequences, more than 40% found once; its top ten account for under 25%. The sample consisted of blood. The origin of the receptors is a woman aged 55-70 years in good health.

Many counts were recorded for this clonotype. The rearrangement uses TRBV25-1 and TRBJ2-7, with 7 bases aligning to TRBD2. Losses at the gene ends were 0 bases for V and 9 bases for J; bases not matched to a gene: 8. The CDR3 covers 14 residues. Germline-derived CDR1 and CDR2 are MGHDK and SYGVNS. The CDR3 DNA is TGTGCCAGCAGTGAATATGTGACTAGCTCGGCGCAGTACTTC. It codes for CASSEYVTSSAQYF.

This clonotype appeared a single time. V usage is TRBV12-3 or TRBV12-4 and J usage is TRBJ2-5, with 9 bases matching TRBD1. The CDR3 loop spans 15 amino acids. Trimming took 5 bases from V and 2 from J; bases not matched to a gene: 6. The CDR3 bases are TGTGCCAGCAGTAAACCGGACAGGGGACAAGAGACCCAGTACTTC. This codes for CASSKPDRGQETQYF.

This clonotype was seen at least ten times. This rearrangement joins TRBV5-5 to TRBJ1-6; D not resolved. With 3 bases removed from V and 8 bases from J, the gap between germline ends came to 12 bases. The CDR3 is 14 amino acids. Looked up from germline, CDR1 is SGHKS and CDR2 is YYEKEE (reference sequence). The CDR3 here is CASSYEGSDSPLHF. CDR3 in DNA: TGTGCCAGCAGCTACGAGGGATCGGATTCACCCCTCCACTTT.

CDR3 nucleotide sequence: TGCAGTGCTAGAAACTCTCCGGGACAGGGGGTTCATGGAGGCTACACCTTC. The encoded protein is CSARNSPGQGVHGGYTF. The chain links TRBV20-1 to TRBJ1-2; 11 positions match TRBD1. Germline trimming cut 2 bases from V and 8 bases from J; bases unmatched to any gene: 16. This CDR3 has 17 residues. The V gene's germline CDR1 is DFQATT and CDR2 SNEGSKA (reference sequence).

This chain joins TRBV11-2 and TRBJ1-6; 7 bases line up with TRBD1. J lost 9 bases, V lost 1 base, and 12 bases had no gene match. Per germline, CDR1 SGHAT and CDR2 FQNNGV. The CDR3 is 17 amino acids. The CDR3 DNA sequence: TGTGCCAGCAGCTTAGTGTGGACCGGGACAGTTGGTTCACCCCTCCACTTT. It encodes CASSLVWTGTVGSPLHF.

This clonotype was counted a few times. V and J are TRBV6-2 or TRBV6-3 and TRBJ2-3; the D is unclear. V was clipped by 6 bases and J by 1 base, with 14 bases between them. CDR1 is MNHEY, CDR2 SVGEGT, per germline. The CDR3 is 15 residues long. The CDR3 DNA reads TGTGCCAGCAGCTCTATCCGACCCCGCACAGATACGCAGTATTTT. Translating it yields CASSSIRPRTDTQYF.

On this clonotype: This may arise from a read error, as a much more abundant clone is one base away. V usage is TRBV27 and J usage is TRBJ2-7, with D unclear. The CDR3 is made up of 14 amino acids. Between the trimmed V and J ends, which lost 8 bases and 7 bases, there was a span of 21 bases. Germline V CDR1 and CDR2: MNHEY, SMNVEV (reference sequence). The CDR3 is CASAYRQHPREQYF. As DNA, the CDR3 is TGTGCCAGCGCCTATAGGCAGCACCCTAGGGAGCAGTACTTC.

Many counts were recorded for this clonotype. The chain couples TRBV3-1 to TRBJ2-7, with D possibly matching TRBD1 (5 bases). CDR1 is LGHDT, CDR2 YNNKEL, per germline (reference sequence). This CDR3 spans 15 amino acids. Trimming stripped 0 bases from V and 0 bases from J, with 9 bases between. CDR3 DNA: TGTGCCAGCAGCCAAGAGGGGCTGTCCTCCTACGAGCAGTACTTC. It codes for CASSQEGLSSYEQYF.

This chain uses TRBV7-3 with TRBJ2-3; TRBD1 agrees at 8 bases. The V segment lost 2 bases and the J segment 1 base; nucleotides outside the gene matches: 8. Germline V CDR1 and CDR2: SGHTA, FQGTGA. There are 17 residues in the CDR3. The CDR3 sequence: CASSLGTGTGRTDTQYF. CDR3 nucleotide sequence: TGTGCCAGCAGCTTAGGAACCGGGACAGGACGCACAGATACGCAGTATTTT.

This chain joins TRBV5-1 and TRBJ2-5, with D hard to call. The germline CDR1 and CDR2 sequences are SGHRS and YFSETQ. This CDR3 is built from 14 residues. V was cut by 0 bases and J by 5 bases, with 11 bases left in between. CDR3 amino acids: CASSLAGQLETQYF. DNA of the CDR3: TGCGCCAGCAGCTTGGCCGGGCAGTTGGAGACCCAGTACTTC.

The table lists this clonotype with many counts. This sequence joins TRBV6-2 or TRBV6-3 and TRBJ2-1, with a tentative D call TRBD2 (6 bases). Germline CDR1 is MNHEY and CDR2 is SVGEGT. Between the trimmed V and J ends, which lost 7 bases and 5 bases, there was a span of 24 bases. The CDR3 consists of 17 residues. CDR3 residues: CASTMPGLTPANNEQFF. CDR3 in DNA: TGTGCCAGCACCATGCCGGGACTCACTCCGGCGAACAATGAGCAGTTCTTC.

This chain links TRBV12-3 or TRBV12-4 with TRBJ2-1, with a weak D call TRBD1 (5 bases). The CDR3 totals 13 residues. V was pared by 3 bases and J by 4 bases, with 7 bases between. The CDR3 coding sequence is TGTGCCAGCAGTTTGGACAATTACAATGAGCAGTTCTTC. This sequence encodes CASSLDNYNEQFF.

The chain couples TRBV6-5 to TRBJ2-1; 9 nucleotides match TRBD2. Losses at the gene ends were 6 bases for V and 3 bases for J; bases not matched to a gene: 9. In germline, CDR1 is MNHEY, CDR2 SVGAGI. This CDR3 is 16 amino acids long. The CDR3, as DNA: TGTGCCAGCAGCGCGCTTAGCGGGAGTGGCTACAATGAGCAGTTCTTC. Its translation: CASSALSGSGYNEQFF.

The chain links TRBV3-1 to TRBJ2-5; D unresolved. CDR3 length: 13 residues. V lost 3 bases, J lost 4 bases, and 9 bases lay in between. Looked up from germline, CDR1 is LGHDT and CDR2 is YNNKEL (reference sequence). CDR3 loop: CASSHPPSETQYF. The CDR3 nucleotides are TGTGCCAGCAGCCATCCTCCGTCAGAGACCCAGTACTTC.

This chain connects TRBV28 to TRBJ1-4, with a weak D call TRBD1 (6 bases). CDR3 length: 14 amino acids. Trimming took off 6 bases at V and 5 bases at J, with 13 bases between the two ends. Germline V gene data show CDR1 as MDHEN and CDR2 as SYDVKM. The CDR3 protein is CASSHGQGNEKLFF. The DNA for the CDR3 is TGTGCCAGCAGCCACGGCCAGGGGAATGAAAAACTGTTTTTT. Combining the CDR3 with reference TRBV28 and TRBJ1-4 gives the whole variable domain DVKVTQSSRYLVKRTGEKVFLECVQDMDHENMFWYRQDPGLGLRLIYFSYDVKMKEKGDIPEGYSVSREKKERFSLILESASTNQTSMYLCASSHGQGNEKLFFGSGTQLSVL.

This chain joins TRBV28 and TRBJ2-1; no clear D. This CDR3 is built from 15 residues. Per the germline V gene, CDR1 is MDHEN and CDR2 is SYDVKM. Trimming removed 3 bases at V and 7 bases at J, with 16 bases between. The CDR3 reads CASSLERRRRNEQFF. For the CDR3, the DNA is TGTGCCAGCAGTTTGGAGCGACGCCGACGAAATGAGCAGTTCTTC.

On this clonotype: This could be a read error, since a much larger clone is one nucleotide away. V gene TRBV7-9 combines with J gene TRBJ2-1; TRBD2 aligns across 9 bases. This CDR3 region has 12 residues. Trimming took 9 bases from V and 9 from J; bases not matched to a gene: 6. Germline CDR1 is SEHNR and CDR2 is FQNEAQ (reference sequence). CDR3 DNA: TGTGCCAGTATAGGTAGCGGGGGTGAGCAGTTCTTC. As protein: CASIGSGGEQFF.

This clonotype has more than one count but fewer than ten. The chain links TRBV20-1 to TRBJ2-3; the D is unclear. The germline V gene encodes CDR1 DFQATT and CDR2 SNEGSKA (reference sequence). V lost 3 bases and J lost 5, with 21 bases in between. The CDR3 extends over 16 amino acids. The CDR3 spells CSASARFGGTQDTQYF. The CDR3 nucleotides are TGCAGTGCTAGCGCCCGTTTCGGCGGCACTCAAGATACGCAGTATTTT.

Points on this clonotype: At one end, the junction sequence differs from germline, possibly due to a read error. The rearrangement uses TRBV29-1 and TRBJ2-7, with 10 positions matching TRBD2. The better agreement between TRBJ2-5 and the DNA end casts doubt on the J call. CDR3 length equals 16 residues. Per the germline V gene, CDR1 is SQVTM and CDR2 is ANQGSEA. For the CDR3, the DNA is TGCAGCGCTGAACTTCCTAGCGGGGGCCAGTGGGAGACCCAGTACTTC. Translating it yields CSAELPSGGQWETQYF.

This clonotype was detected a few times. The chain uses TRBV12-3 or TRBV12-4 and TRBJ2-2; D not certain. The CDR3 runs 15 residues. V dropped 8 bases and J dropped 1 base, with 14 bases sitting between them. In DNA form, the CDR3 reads TGTGCCAGCGTTCCGTGGGGAAGGAACACCGGGGAGCTGTTTTTT. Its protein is CASVPWGRNTGELFF.

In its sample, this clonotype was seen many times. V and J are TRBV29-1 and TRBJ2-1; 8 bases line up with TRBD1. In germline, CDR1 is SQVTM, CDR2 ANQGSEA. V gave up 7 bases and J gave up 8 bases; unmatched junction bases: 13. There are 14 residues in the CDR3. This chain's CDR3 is CSGTRDRPFDEQFF. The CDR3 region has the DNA TGCAGCGGGACCCGGGACAGGCCTTTCGATGAGCAGTTCTTC.

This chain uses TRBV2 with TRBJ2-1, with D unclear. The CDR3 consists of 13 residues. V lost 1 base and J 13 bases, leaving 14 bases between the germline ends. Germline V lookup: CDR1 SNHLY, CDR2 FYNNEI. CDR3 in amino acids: CASSEGGVETQFF. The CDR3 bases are TGTGCCAGCAGTGAAGGTGGGGTCGAGACCCAGTTCTTC.